These T cell receptor beta chains were read from a single sample in a study of T-cell memory formation after mild COVID-19. TCRdb independently ran MiXCR on the 5' RACE reads; one entry per CDR3 protein. Here the sample spans about 400,000 distinct CDR3 sequences, roughly 14% being singletons. The source material was PBMCs or a T cell subset sorted from them (not recorded which). These receptors were collected from a man aged 18-30 years who had mild COVID-19 (a few samples of this study predate the infection). Cell type and time point are not known. Each CDR3 is given with its conserved first and last residue. The order of the fields is D gene, J gene, clone size, V gene, CDR3 DNA, CDR3 protein. The D gene is left open where the match is weak. Rows may omit the clone size; those that give it use once, few, many or a size class.

-	TRBJ2-3	many	TRBV5-1	TGCGCCAGCAGCCGGACAGACCTCACAGATACGCAGTATTTT	CASSRTDLTDTQYF
TRBD2	TRBJ2-1	-	TRBV6-4	TGTGCCATCAGTGAAGATGTAGCGGGGTCGAGTGAGCAGTTCTTC	CAISEDVAGSSEQFF
-	TRBJ1-4	-	TRBV4-3	TGCGCCAGCAGCCAAGAGCGAAGGGAAAAACTGTTTTTT	CASSQERREKLFF
-	TRBJ1-6	-	TRBV7-8	TGTGCCAGCAGCTTAGCTCCGGGGGAGGAGAGCTCCTATAATTCACCCCTCCACTTT	CASSLAPGEESSYNSPLHF
-	TRBJ2-1	many	TRBV24-1	TGTGCCACCAGTGATTTGGATGAGCAGTTCTTC	CATSDLDEQFF
TRBD1	TRBJ1-1	-	TRBV7-9	TGTGCCAGCAGCCATCGACAGGGGGCTGAAGCTTTCTTT	CASSHRQGAEAFF
-	TRBJ1-1	few	TRBV3-1	TGTGCCAGCAGCCAAATGACAGGTCTTGAAGCTTTCTTT	CASSQMTGLEAFF
TRBD1	TRBJ2-7	many	TRBV6-6	TGTGCCAGCAGTTATCTAGGGGGCGAAAACGAGCAGTACTTC	CASSYLGGENEQYF
TRBD2	TRBJ2-2	-	TRBV7-3	TGTGCCAGCAGCTTAGAAGGGACTAGCGGGGCCGGGGAGCTGTTTTTT	CASSLEGTSGAGELFF
-	TRBJ1-1	-	TRBV5-1	TGCGCCAGCAGCCCGGGACGTGGCGCAACCACTGAAGCTTTCTTT	CASSPGRGATTEAFF
TRBD2	TRBJ2-3	-	TRBV6-4	TGTGCCAGCAGCCGTCCGGAGCGGGGGGGCACAGATACGCAGTATTTT	CASSRPERGGTDTQYF
-	TRBJ2-1	few	TRBV7-2	TGTGCCAGCAGCTTTTTCCATGAGCAGTTCTTC	CASSFFHEQFF
TRBD1	TRBJ2-7	-	TRBV18	TGTGCCAGCTCATCATCCGGGACAGTTCTCTACGAGCAGTACTTC	CASSSSGTVLYEQYF
TRBD2	TRBJ2-3	few	TRBV4-1	TGCGCCAGCAGCCCGGGCCCCCCTGCTAGCGGGGGGGAATCAGATACGCAGTATTTT	CASSPGPPASGGESDTQYF
-	TRBJ1-3	many	TRBV7-9	TGTGCCAGCAGCCCCAGGGGTGGAAACACCATATATTTT	CASSPRGGNTIYF
-	TRBJ1-5	few	TRBV2	TGTGCCAGCAGCCCCATGGGACTGGGTCAGCCCCAGCATTTT	CASSPMGLGQPQHF
TRBD2	TRBJ2-1	few	TRBV2	TGTGCCAGCAGGAGTTTAGCGGGGGGGCGTAATGAGCAGTTCTTC	CASRSLAGGRNEQFF
TRBD1	TRBJ2-3	many	TRBV7-9	TGTGCCAGCAGCCGGGACAGCAGCACAGATACGCAGTATTTT	CASSRDSSTDTQYF
-	TRBJ1-6	-	TRBV5-1	TGCGCCAGCAGCTTTGTACAGGGCTATAATTCACCCCTCCACTTT	CASSFVQGYNSPLHF
-	TRBJ2-3	few	TRBV6-5	TGTGCCAGCAGTTACTCGAGCAGGACAGATACGCAGTATTTT	CASSYSSRTDTQYF
TRBD2	TRBJ2-7	few	TRBV7-2	TGTGCCAGCGGCGGGGGCTCCTACGAGCAGTACTTC	CASGGGSYEQYF
-	TRBJ2-3	few	TRBV6-5	TGTGCCAGCAGTTTTGGCCAAACAGATACGCAGTATTTT	CASSFGQTDTQYF
-	TRBJ2-7	-	TRBV29-1	TGCAGCGTTGAAATAGGGGACCCCTACGAGCAGTACTTC	CSVEIGDPYEQYF
-	TRBJ2-2	-	TRBV5-8	TGTGCCAGCGGTCGAATCGCCGGGGAGCTGTTTTTT	CASGRIAGELFF
-	TRBJ2-3	few	TRBV7-2	TGTGCCAGCAGCTTCCCCGGGCCGACGCAGTATTTT	CASSFPGPTQYF
TRBD2	TRBJ2-1	-	TRBV5-5	TGTGCCAGCAGGGGACTAGCGGCCCACAATGAGCAGTTCTTC	CASRGLAAHNEQFF
-	TRBJ2-3	-	TRBV5-1	TGCGCCAGCAGCTTGGTCGGCGGGGTGGATACGCAGTATTTT	CASSLVGGVDTQYF
-	TRBJ2-2	-	TRBV7-7	TGTGCTAGCAGCTTAGCGCCGGACAGAGCGAACACCGGGGAGCTGTTTTTT	CASSLAPDRANTGELFF
TRBD1	TRBJ2-7	few	TRBV5-1	TGCGCCAGCAGCTTAAAAGGGACAGCTTCCTACGAGCAGTACTTC	CASSLKGTASYEQYF
-	TRBJ2-3	-	TRBV5-1	TGCGCCAGCAGCCCCCGATCGGGAATGGGCACAGATACGCAGTATTTT	CASSPRSGMGTDTQYF
-	TRBJ2-7	few	TRBV6-5	TGTGCCAGCAGGATCCGCCGAGCTGGCGAGCAGTACTTC	CASRIRRAGEQYF
-	TRBJ2-7	-	TRBV7-9	TGTGCCTTGGGGGCCGGAACCTACGAGCAGTACTTC	CALGAGTYEQYF
TRBD1	TRBJ2-1	few	TRBV5-1	TGCGCCAGCAGCGGGGACAGATTCGACCAGTTCTTC	CASSGDRFDQFF
-	TRBJ1-5	few	TRBV25-1	TGTGCCAGCAGTGTACGGACGGAGTATAGCAATCAGCCCCAGCATTTT	CASSVRTEYSNQPQHF
-	TRBJ2-2	few	TRBV6-2/TRBV6-3	TGTGCCATGGGGCGGGGCACCGGGGAGCTGTTTTTT	CAMGRGTGELFF
TRBD1	TRBJ2-3	few	TRBV25-1	TGTGCCAGCAGTGCAATCCCTGGACAGGGGCTGAGCACAGATACGCAGTATTTT	CASSAIPGQGLSTDTQYF
-	TRBJ2-5	few	TRBV5-1	TGCGCCAGCAGCTTGGACGTACAGGGATGGGAGGAGACCCAGTACTTC	CASSLDVQGWEETQYF
-	TRBJ2-5	once	TRBV9	TGTGCCAGCAGCTCCCGATCGGAGACCCAGTACTTC	CASSSRSETQYF
-	TRBJ2-1	-	TRBV7-7	TGTGCCAGCAGCTTAGCGGAGGGCTATGAGCAGTTCTTC	CASSLAEGYEQFF
-	TRBJ2-2	few	TRBV10-3	TGTGCCATCAGTGAGGAGTGGGGGCGGAACACCGGGGAGCTGTTTTTT	CAISEEWGRNTGELFF
-	TRBJ2-7	-	TRBV6-5	TGTGCCAGCAGTTACTCTGGCAAATCCTACGAGCAGTACTTC	CASSYSGKSYEQYF
TRBD1	TRBJ1-1	-	TRBV29-1	TGCAGCGTTGATTCCAGGGGGTTGGACACTGAAGCTTTCTTT	CSVDSRGLDTEAFF
-	TRBJ1-1	many	TRBV5-1	TGCGCCAGCAGCTGGTATGGGGTTTCGTCGGGGCAGGGGCTGGAGACTGAAGCTTTCTTT	CASSWYGVSSGQGLETEAFF
-	TRBJ1-1	few	TRBV6-2/TRBV6-3	TGTGCCAGCAGTTACCGCCAACACACTGAAGCTTTCTTT	CASSYRQHTEAFF
-	TRBJ2-5	-	TRBV4-2	TGTGCCAGCAGCCAAGACGGCGGGACCCGAGGGGAGACCCAGTACTTC	CASSQDGGTRGETQYF
TRBD2	TRBJ2-1	few	TRBV7-2	TGTGCCAGCAGCTCTTGGACTAGCGGGGGGGCCAGACCATTCTTC	CASSSWTSGGARPFF
-	TRBJ2-7	few	TRBV19	TGTGCCAGTAGTACTCGGGGCCCCTACGAGCAGTACTTC	CASSTRGPYEQYF
-	TRBJ1-5	-	TRBV7-8	TGTGCCAGCAGCCCCGTGTCTGGCCAGCCCCAGCATTTT	CASSPVSGQPQHF
TRBD1	TRBJ2-3	few	TRBV2	TGTGCCAGCAGGGACAGGACTTTATCCGATACGCAGTATTTT	CASRDRTLSDTQYF